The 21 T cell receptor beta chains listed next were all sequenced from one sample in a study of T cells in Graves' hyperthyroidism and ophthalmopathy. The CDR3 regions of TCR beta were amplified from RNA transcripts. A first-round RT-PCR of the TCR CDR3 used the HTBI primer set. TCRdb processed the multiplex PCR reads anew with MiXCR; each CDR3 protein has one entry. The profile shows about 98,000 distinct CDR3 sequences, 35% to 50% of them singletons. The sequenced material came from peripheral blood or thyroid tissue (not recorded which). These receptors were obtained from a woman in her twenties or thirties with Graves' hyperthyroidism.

The CDR3 loop is CASSPRGSSSGANVLTF. The CDR3 DNA is TGTGCCAGCAGCCCCCGGGGGAGCTCCTCTGGGGCCAACGTCCTGACTTTC. The J gene is TRBJ2-6, the V gene TRBV7-9, with TRBD2 as a possible D gene (6 bases). V lost 5 bases and J lost 0, with 14 bases in between. This CDR3 is built from 17 residues. The germline V gene encodes CDR1 SEHNR and CDR2 FQNEAQ (reference sequence).

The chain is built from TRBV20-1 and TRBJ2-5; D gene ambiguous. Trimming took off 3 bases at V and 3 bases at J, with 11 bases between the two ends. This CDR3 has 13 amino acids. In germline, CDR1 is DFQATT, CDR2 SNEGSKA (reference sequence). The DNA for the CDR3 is TGCAGTGCTAGGGCTGTGGTGAAAGAGACCCAGTACTTC. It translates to CSARAVVKETQYF.

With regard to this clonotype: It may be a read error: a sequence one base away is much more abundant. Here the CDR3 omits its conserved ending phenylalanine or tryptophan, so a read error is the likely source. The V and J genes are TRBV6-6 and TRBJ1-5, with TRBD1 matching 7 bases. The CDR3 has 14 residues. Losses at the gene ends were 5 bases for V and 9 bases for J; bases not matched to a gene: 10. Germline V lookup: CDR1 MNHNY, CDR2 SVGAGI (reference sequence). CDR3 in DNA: TGTGCCAGCAGTGCGTCAGGGGGGAATTCGCCCCAGCATCTT. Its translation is CASSASGGNSPQHL.

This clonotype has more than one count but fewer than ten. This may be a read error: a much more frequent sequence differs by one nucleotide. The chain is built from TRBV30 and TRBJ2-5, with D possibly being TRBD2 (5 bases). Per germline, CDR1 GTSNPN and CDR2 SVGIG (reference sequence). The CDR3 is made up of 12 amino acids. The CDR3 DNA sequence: TGTGCCTGGATAGGCCTGGGAGAGACCCAGCACTTC. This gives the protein CAWIGLGETQHF. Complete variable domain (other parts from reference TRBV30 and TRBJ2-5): SQTIHQWPATLVQPVGSPLSLECTVEGTSNPNLYWYRQAAGRGLQLLFYSVGIGQISSEVPQNLSASRPQDRQFILSSKKLLLSDSGFYLCAWIGLGETQHFGPGTRLLVL.

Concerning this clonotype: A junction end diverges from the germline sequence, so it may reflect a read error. This CDR3 is CASNKGPYEQYF. The CDR3 DNA sequence: TGTGCCAGCAACAAAGGACCCTACGAGCAATACTTC. The chain recombines TRBV7-9 with TRBJ2-7; D is uncertain. The CDR3 has 12 amino acids. The germline CDR1 and CDR2 sequences are SEHNR and FQNEAQ (reference sequence).

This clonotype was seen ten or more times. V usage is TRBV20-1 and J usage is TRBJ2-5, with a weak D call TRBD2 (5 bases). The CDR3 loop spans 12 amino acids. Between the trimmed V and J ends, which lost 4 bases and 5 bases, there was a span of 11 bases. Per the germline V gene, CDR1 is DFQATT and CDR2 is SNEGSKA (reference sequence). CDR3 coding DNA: TGCAGTGCTATGAGGGATAGGGAGACCCAGTACTTC. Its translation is CSAMRDRETQYF.

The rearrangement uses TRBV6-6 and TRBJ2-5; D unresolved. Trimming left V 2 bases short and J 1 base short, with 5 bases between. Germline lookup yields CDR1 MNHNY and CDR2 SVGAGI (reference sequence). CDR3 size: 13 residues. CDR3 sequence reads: CASSYEVQETQYF. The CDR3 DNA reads TGTGCCAGCAGTTACGAGGTCCAAGAGACCCAGTACTTC.

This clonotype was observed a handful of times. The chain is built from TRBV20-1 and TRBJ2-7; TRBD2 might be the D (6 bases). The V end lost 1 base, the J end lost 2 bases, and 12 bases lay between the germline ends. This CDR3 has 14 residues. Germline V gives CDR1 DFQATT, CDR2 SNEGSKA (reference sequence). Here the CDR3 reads CSARVGGTPYEQYF. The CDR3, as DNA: TGCAGTGCTAGAGTTGGCGGGACCCCCTACGAGCAGTACTTC.

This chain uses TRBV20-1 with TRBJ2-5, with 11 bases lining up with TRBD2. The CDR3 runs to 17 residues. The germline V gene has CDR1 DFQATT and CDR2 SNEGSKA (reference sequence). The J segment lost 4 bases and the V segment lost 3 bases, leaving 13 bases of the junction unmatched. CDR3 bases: TGCAGTGCTAGCCTATTACTAGCGGGAGTTGGTATAGAGACCCAGTACTTC. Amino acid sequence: CSASLLLAGVGIETQYF.

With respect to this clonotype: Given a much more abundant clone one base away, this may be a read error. CDR3 nucleotide sequence: TGTGCCATCAGTAACCGCAGTGGCACTGAAGCTTCCTTT. Translating it yields CAISNRSGTEASF. The chain joins TRBV10-3 to TRBJ1-1; D gene uncertain. Germline lookup yields CDR1 ENHRY and CDR2 SYGVKD. The CDR3 contains 13 residues.

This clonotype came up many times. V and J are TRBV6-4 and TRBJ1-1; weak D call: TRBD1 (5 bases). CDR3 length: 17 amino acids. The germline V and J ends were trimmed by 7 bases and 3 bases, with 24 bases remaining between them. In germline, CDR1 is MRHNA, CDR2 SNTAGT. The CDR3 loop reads CASNPKTVQVEDTEAFF. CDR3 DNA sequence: TGTGCCAGCAACCCCAAAACGGTACAGGTTGAGGACACTGAAGCTTTCTTT.

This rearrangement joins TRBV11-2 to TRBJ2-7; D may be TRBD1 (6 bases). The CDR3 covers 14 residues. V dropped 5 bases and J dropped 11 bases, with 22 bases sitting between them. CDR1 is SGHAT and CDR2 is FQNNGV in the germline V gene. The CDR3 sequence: CASSPGDSSEWEYF. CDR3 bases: TGTGCCAGCAGCCCAGGGGATAGTAGCGAATGGGAGTACTTC.

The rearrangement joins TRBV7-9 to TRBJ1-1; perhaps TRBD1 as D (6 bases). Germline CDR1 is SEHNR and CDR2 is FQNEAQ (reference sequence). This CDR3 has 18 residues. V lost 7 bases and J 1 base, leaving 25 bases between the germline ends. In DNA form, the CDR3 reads TGTGCCAGCAAGGACCCGGTGGGGGGGGACACTCCGAACACTGAAGCTTTCTTT. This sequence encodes CASKDPVGGDTPNTEAFF.

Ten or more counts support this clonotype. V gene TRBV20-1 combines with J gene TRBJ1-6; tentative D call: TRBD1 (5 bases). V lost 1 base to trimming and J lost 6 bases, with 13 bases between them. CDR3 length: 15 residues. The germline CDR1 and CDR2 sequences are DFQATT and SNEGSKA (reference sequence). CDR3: CSARVQELSNSPLHF. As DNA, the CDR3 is TGCAGTGCTAGAGTACAGGAACTCTCTAATTCACCCCTCCACTTT.

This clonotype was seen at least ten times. In DNA, the CDR3 is TGCGCCAGCAGCCAACTATGGACGCCCCGTACTGGCTACACCTTC. This encodes CASSQLWTPRTGYTF. The chain employs TRBV4-1 and TRBJ1-2; D is ambiguous. CDR3 size: 15 residues. Germline CDR1 and CDR2: MGHRA and YSYEKL. V lost 2 bases and J 7 bases, leaving 17 bases between the germline ends.

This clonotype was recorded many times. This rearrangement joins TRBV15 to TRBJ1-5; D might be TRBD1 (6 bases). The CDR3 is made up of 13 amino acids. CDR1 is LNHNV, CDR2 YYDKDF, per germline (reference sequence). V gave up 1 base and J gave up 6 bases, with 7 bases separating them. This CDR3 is CATSRGGLQPQHF. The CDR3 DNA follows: TGTGCCACCAGCAGAGGGGGGCTTCAGCCCCAGCATTTT.

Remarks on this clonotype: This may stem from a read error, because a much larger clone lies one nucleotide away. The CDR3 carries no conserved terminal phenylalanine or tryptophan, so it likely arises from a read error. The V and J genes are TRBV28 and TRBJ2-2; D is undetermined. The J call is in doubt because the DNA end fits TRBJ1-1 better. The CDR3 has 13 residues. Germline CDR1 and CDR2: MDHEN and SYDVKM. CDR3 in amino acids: CASSMFVAAEAFS. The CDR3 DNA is TGTGCCAGCAGCATGTTCGTCGCCGCTGAAGCTTTCTCT.

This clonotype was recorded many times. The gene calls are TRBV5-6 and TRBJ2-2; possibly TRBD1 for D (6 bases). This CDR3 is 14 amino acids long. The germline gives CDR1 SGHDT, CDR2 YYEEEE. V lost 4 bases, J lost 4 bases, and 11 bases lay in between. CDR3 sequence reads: CASSLQGGTGELFF. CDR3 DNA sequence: TGTGCCAGCAGCCTACAGGGTGGCACCGGGGAGCTGTTTTTT.

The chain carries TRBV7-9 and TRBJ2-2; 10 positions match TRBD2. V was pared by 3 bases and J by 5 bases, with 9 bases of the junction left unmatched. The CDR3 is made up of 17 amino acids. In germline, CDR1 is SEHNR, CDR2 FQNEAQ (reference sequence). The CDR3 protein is CASSLPPGLADTGELFF. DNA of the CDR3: TGTGCCAGCAGCTTGCCCCCTGGACTAGCGGATACCGGGGAGCTGTTTTTT.

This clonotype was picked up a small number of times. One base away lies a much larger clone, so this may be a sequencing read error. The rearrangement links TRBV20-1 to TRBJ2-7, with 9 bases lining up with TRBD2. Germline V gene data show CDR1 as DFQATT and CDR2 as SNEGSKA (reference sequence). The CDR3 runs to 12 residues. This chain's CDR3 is CSASLAGYERYF. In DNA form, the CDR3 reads TGCAGTGCATCACTAGCGGGCTACGAGCGGTACTTC.

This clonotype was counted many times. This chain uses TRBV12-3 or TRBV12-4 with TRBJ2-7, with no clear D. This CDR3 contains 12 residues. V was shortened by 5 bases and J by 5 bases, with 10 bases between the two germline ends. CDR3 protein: CASSPHTHEQYF. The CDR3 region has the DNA TGTGCCAGCAGTCCCCATACCCACGAGCAGTACTTC.